The sequence of this T cell receptor beta chain was determined in a study of PD-L1 blockade in urothelial cancer. Study at large: Beginning in about 2014, patients received atezolizumab, given as 1,200 mg intravenously every 3 weeks. Blood samples had a median of around 150,000 T cells. Study-level results: A pretreatment blood TCR clonality that fell below the median predicted better progression-free and overall survival.

Per the germline V gene, CDR1 is SGHVS and CDR2 is FNYEAQ. The length of the CDR3 is 14 residues. V shed 4 bases and J 5 bases; nucleotides not matched to a gene: 4. The time point was: pretreatment peripheral blood. This clone was recorded once. Its antigen is unknown. Every PCR received spiked-in synthetic TCR analog templates. Assay: immunoSEQ multiplex PCR; the TCRdb copy retains only in-frame clones and omits some. Seen here are around 130,000 clones, roughly 83% observed once, and the top ten hold about 2.9%. This clonotype originated in a man over 45 with urothelial cancer. J is TRBJ1-4 and V is TRBV7-6, with 7 bases lining up with TRBD1. Specimen: PBMCs, collected around atezolizumab (anti-PD-L1) treatment. The CDR3 region is CASSSTGENEKLFF. The DNA for the CDR3 is TGTGCCAGCAGCTCTACAGGGGAGAATGAAAAACTGTTTTTT.